The 26 T cell receptor beta chains below come from one sample, sequenced in a study of blood T cell repertoires in COVID-19. Sequencing was performed with immunoSEQ multiplex PCR; in TCRdb, only in-frame clones are kept and a portion is missing. The data show approximately 100,000 clones, 80% to 90% seen once. The sample was peripheral blood. The receptors originated from a human donor in a cohort sampled during active COVID-19.

The chain couples TRBV5-1 to TRBJ2-3; 7 bases are shared with TRBD2. The germline CDR1 and CDR2 sequences are SGHRS and YFSETQ. The CDR3 has 15 residues. V trimming: 4 bases; J trimming: 8 bases; junction bases outside the gene matches: 13. Here the CDR3 DNA reads TGCGCCAGCAGCCCGGGGACTACTAAGAGTCCTACGCAGTATTTT. Amino acid sequence: CASSPGTTKSPTQYF. The full variable domain, its missing parts supplied by reference TRBV5-1 and TRBJ2-3, is KAGVTQTPRYLIKTRGQQVTLSCSPISGHRSVSWYQQTPGQGLQFLFEYFSETQRNKGNFPGRFSGRQFSNSRSEMNVSTLELGDSALYLCASSPGTTKSPTQYFGPGTRLTVL.

The chain carries TRBV18 and TRBJ1-5; TRBD1 matches at 9 bases. Trimming cost V 2 bases and J 1 base; bases outside gene matches: 6. Germline lookup yields CDR1 KGHSH and CDR2 LQKENI. CDR3 length: 17 amino acids. CDR3 region: CASSPAQGTGSNQPQHF. Written as DNA, the CDR3 is TGTGCCAGCTCACCAGCTCAGGGGACAGGGAGCAATCAGCCCCAGCATTTT.

The J gene is TRBJ2-7, the V gene TRBV21-1; TRBD1 is taken as the D call from the table, unchecked against the DNA. TRBV21-1 is described as a pseudogene. The CDR3 is 15 residues long. The CDR3, as DNA: TGTGCCAGCAGCAAACATGGGGGCACAGCCTACGAGCAGTACTTC. Amino acid sequence: CASSKHGGTAYEQYF.

This chain links TRBV27 with TRBJ2-2, with D perhaps matching TRBD1 (5 bases). This CDR3 region has 14 residues. Per germline, CDR1 MNHEY and CDR2 SMNVEV (reference sequence). V lost 2 bases and J 2 bases, leaving 6 bases between the germline ends. This CDR3 is CASSLQGNTGELFF. The CDR3 coding sequence is TGTGCCAGCAGTTTACAGGGAAACACCGGGGAGCTGTTTTTT.

The chain combines TRBV7-9 with TRBJ1-2; tentatively, D is TRBD1 (6 bases). The CDR3 is 14 amino acids. Trimming left V 5 bases short and J 8 bases short, with 18 bases between. Germline lookup yields CDR1 SEHNR and CDR2 FQNEAQ (reference sequence). CDR3 coding DNA: TGTGCCAGCAGCCCTTCGGGGGGGGCTGAGGGCTACACCTTC. This gives the protein CASSPSGGAEGYTF.

The rearrangement links TRBV7-2 to TRBJ2-5, with 10 bases matching TRBD1. The CDR3 extends over 15 amino acids. Germline assignment: CDR1 SGHTA and CDR2 FQGNSA. With V trimmed by 5 bases and J by 4 bases, 7 bases remained unmatched. The CDR3 spells CASSPDRGRGETQYF. CDR3 nucleotides: TGTGCCAGCAGCCCCGACAGGGGGCGCGGAGAGACCCAGTACTTC.

V gene TRBV28 combines with J gene TRBJ2-7; 10 bases are a match to TRBD1. Germline CDR1 reads MDHEN; CDR2 reads SYDVKM. The J segment lost 7 bases and the V segment lost 3 bases, leaving 12 bases of the junction unmatched. This CDR3 comprises 16 residues. The CDR3 protein is CASSFMFRQGAGEQYF. The CDR3 region has the DNA TGTGCCAGCAGTTTCATGTTTCGACAGGGGGCCGGGGAGCAGTACTTC.

The chain recombines TRBV2 with TRBJ1-2, with 10 bases matching TRBD1. V was pared by 7 bases and J by 3 bases, with 11 bases of the junction left unmatched. The CDR3 covers 16 residues. Germline assignment: CDR1 SNHLY and CDR2 FYNNEI. Written as DNA, the CDR3 is TGTGCCAGCATCCCCGTGGACAGGGGGATGGACTATGGCTACACCTTC. This translates into CASIPVDRGMDYGYTF.

The V and J genes are TRBV5-1 and TRBJ1-2; D gene uncertain. CDR1 and CDR2 (germline): SGHRS, YFSETQ. The CDR3 has 14 amino acids. V was clipped by 0 bases and J by 4 bases, with 10 bases between them. CDR3: CASSLDPMSYGYTF. In nucleotides, the CDR3 is TGCGCCAGCAGCTTGGACCCGATGAGCTATGGCTACACCTTC.

This clone was detected once. The V gene is TRBV11-1, the J gene TRBJ2-2, with D perhaps matching TRBD1 (5 bases). V was cut by 5 bases and J by 4 bases, with 14 bases left in between. Germline loops: CDR1 SGHAT, CDR2 FQDESV (reference sequence). The CDR3 length is 15 residues. The CDR3 coding sequence is TGTGCCAGCAGCCCCAGGGTTGCAGCCACCGGGGAGCTGTTTTTT. Amino acid sequence: CASSPRVAATGELFF.

The chain links TRBV5-4 to TRBJ2-3; 7 bases align to TRBD2. The CDR3 loop spans 16 amino acids. CDR1 and CDR2 (germline): SGHNT, YYREEE (reference sequence). J was trimmed by 2 bases and V by 1 base; bases with no gene match: 7. The CDR3 sequence: CASSLPGLHTTDTQYF. CDR3 sequence (DNA): TGTGCCAGCAGCTTGCCGGGACTACACACCACAGATACGCAGTATTTT.

The rearrangement joins TRBV29-1 to TRBJ1-5; D gene ambiguous. The germline gives CDR1 SQVTM, CDR2 ANQGSEA. The CDR3 totals 12 residues. V lost 6 bases and J lost 9, with 15 bases in between. The CDR3 spells CSVGSVRGPQHF. The CDR3 DNA reads TGCAGCGTCGGCAGCGTGCGTGGGCCCCAGCATTTT.

A single count supports this clone. CDR3 amino acids: CASRAFTDTQYF. Here the CDR3 DNA reads TGTGCCAGCAGGGCTTTCACAGATACGCAGTATTTT. The chain carries TRBV12-3 or TRBV12-4 and TRBJ2-3; D ambiguous. The CDR3 spans 12 residues. Between the trimmed V and J ends, which lost 6 bases and 2 bases, there was a span of 6 bases.

The chain has TRBV4-1 and TRBJ2-1; no firm D call. The CDR3 totals 14 residues. The V end was cut by 1 base, the J end by 4 bases, with 8 bases between. Germline CDR1 reads MGHRA; CDR2 reads YSYEKL. In DNA form, the CDR3 reads TGCGCCAGCAGCCAAGTTTTCGGTTACAATGAGCAGTTCTTC. Translating gives CASSQVFGYNEQFF.

The chain uses TRBV3-1 (or the pseudogene TRBV3-2) and TRBJ2-1; 14 bases map to TRBD2. Germline loops: CDR1 LGHDT, CDR2 YNNKEL (reference sequence). J gave up 8 bases and V 4 bases, and 4 bases lay outside the gene matches. CDR3 size: 15 residues. The CDR3 DNA is TGTGCCAGCAGCCCGGGACTAGCGGGAGTCTATGAGCAGTTCTTC. It is translated as CASSPGLAGVYEQFF.

J is TRBJ2-3 and V is TRBV6-5; TRBD1 is a possible D gene (5 bases). V lost 5 bases and J 3 bases, leaving 12 bases between the germline ends. There are 14 residues in the CDR3. CDR1 is MNHEY, CDR2 SVGAGI, per germline. CDR3 amino acids: CASSLGRETDTQYF. CDR3 in DNA: TGTGCCAGCAGTCTAGGCAGGGAAACAGATACGCAGTATTTT.

The rearrangement joins TRBV14 to TRBJ2-6, with D unclear. CDR1 and CDR2 from the germline V gene are SGHDN and FVKESK. Trimming took 8 bases from V and 0 from J, leaving 8 bases between them. The CDR3 loop spans 14 amino acids. The CDR3 DNA follows: TGTGCCAGCGTGGGCCTCTCTGGGGCCAACGTCCTGACTTTC. It yields the protein CASVGLSGANVLTF.

In DNA form, the CDR3 reads TGCGCCAGCAGCCAAGCCGGAGGCCCGGGGGAAAAACTGTTTTTT. Translated, it gives CASSQAGGPGEKLFF. The J gene is TRBJ1-4, the V gene TRBV4-3, with D uncertain. The CDR3 is 15 residues long. The V end was cut by 1 base, the J end by 8 bases, with 14 bases between. Per the germline V gene, CDR1 is LGHNA and CDR2 is YSLEER.

This chain uses TRBV12-5 with TRBJ2-1; 10 nucleotides align to TRBD1. The CDR3 covers 14 residues. Germline V gene data show CDR1 as LGHNT and CDR2 as FRNRAP. J gave up 8 bases and V 9 bases, and 10 bases lay outside the gene matches. CDR3 bases: TGTGCTAGCCTGACAGGGGGCAAGCGCTATGAGCAGTTCTTC. Translation gives CASLTGGKRYEQFF. The whole variable domain, remainder taken from reference TRBV12-5 and TRBJ2-1, is DARVTQTPRHKVTEMGQEVTMRCQPILGHNTVFWYRQTMMQGLELLAYFRNRAPLDDSGMPKDRFSAEMPDATLATLKIQPSEPRDSAVYFCASLTGGKRYEQFFGPGTRLTVL.

J is TRBJ1-1 and V is TRBV7-9; TRBD1 matches 9 bases. This CDR3 region has 17 residues. Per germline, CDR1 SEHNR and CDR2 FQNEAQ (reference sequence). The V and J ends lost 2 bases and 4 bases, in that order; junction bases with no gene match: 11. The CDR3 region has the DNA TGTGCCAGCAGCTTAAAGTCGGGACAGGGCAGCGGCACTGAAGCTTTCTTT. This translates into CASSLKSGQGSGTEAFF.

The V call is TRBV7-2, the J call TRBJ2-1; tentative D call: TRBD2 (6 bases). The CDR3 contains 16 residues. V was pared by 3 bases and J by 4 bases, with 16 bases between. Germline loops: CDR1 SGHTA, CDR2 FQGNSA. DNA of the CDR3: TGTGCCAGCAGCTTGGGAAAGGGACTCCAGTACAATGAGCAGTTCTTC. Translation: CASSLGKGLQYNEQFF.

The rearrangement uses TRBV3-1 (or the pseudogene TRBV3-2) and TRBJ1-2; 11 nucleotides match TRBD1. This CDR3 region has 16 residues. V was clipped by 1 base and J by 6 bases; unmatched bases: 7. From germline, CDR1 is LGHDT and CDR2 YNNKEL (reference sequence). The CDR3 DNA follows: TGTGCCAGCAGCCAAGTCCTTAGGGACAGGGGGAATGGCTACACCTTC. This sequence encodes CASSQVLRDRGNGYTF.

In DNA form, the CDR3 reads TGTGCCAGCAGCTCCCAGGGGGCGGCGGAAAAACTGTTTTTT. It translates to CASSSQGAAEKLFF. The chain employs TRBV7-9 and TRBJ1-4; 8 bases match TRBD1. Germline CDR1 is SEHNR and CDR2 is FQNEAQ (reference sequence). Losses at the gene ends were 4 bases for V and 8 bases for J; bases not matched to a gene: 6. The CDR3 is 14 residues long.

V usage is TRBV14 and J usage is TRBJ1-2; D might be TRBD1 (5 bases). Trimming removed 1 base at V and 3 bases at J, with 9 bases between. This CDR3 has 14 amino acids. From germline, CDR1 is SGHDN and CDR2 FVKESK. CDR3 region: CASSQGGGYYGYTF. The CDR3 region has the DNA TGTGCCAGCAGCCAAGGTGGGGGGTACTATGGCTACACCTTC.

This clone occurred once. The chain couples TRBV9 to TRBJ2-2; D is uncertain. Deletions cut 0 bases from V and 0 bases from J, with 9 bases between. Germline V CDR1 and CDR2: SGDLS, YYNGEE. The CDR3 covers 16 residues. As DNA, the CDR3 is TGTGCCAGCAGCGTAGGAAGCGCCGCGAACACCGGGGAGCTGTTTTTT. This encodes CASSVGSAANTGELFF.

V and J are TRBV4-1 and TRBJ1-1, with 7 bases that match TRBD1. The CDR3 contains 15 residues. CDR1 MGHRA and CDR2 YSYEKL come from the germline V gene. V lost 4 bases and J lost 5; bases outside the gene matches: 10. The CDR3 nucleotides are TGCGCCAGCAGCCCCCAGCAGGGGGTTGGGACTGAAGCTTTCTTT. It specifies CASSPQQGVGTEAFF.